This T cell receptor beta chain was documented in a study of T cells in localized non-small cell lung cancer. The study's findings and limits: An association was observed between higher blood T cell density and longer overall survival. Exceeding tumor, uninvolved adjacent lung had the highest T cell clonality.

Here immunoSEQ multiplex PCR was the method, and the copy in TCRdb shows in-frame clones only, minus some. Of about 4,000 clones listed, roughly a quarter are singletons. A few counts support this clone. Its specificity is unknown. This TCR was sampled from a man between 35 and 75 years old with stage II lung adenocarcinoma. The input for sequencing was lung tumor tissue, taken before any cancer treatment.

The CDR3 here is CASSLDPQNTEAFF. The CDR3 nucleotides are TGCGCCAGCAGCTTGGACCCGCAGAACACTGAAGCTTTCTTT. This rearrangement joins TRBV5-1 to TRBJ1-1; D remains ambiguous. CDR1 SGHRS and CDR2 YFSETQ come from the germline V gene. CDR3 size: 14 residues. Trimming took off 0 bases at V and 1 base at J, with 7 bases between the two ends.